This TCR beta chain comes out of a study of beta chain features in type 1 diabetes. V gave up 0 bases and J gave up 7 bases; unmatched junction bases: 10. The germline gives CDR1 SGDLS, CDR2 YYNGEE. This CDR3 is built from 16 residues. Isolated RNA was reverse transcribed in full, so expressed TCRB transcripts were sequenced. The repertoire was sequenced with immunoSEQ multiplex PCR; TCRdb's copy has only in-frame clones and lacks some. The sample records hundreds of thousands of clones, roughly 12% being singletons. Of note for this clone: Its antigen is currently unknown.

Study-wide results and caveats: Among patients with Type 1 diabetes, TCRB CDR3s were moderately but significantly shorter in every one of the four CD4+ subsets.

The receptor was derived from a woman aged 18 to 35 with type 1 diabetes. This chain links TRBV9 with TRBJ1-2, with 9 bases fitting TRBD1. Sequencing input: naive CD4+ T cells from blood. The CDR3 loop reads CASSVARTGVARGYTF. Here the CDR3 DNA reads TGTGCCAGCAGCGTAGCCAGGACAGGGGTAGCTCGTGGCTACACCTTC.